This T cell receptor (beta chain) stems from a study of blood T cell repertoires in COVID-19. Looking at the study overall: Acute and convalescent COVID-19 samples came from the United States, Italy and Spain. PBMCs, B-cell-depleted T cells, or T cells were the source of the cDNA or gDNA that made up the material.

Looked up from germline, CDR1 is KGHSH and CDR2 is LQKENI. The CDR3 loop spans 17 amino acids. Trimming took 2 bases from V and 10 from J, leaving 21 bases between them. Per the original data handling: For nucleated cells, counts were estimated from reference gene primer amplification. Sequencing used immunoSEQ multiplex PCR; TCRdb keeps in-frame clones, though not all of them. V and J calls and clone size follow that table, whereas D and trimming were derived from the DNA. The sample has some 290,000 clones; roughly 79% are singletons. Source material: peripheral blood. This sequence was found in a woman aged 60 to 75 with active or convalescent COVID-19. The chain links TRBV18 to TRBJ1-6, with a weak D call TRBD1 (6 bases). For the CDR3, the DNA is TGTGCCAGCTCACCAGAACCCCCGGGAGGGGGAAACTCACCCCTCCACTTT. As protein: CASSPEPPGGGNSPLHF. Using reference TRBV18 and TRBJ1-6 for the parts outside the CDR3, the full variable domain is NAGVMQNPRHLVRRRGQEARLRCSPMKGHSHVYWYRQLPEEGLKFMVYLQKENIIDESGMPKERFSAEFPKEGPSILRIQQVVRGDSAAYFCASSPEPPGGGNSPLHFGNGTRLTVT.